What follows describes a single T cell receptor (beta chain). Its antigen remains unknown. Profiled with immunoSEQ multiplex PCR; TCRdb holds only in-frame clones, not every one. This repertoire shows a few hundred thousand clones, more than 95% found once; its top ten account for around 0.058%. These data come from a study of shared clonotypes between healthy human individuals. Study-level points and caveats: Some clonotypes were shared by all four sorted-subset donors, while others were not shared. The non-shared ones had lower generation probabilities than the shared ones.

CDR3 length equals 14 residues. Looked up from germline, CDR1 is SGHTA and CDR2 is FQGNSA. After removal of 5 bases from V and 2 bases from J, the junction contained 2 bases not matched to a gene. The sequenced material came from naive CD4+ T cells sorted from blood. This sample's subset: CD45RA+ positively selected. This TCR was recovered from a woman in her twenties or thirties in good health. The chain combines TRBV7-2 with TRBJ2-2, with 7 bases lining up with TRBD1. This chain's CDR3 is CASSRGLNTGELFF. The DNA for the CDR3 is TGTGCCAGCAGCAGGGGGCTCAACACCGGGGAGCTGTTTTTT.